The following is a TCR beta chain sequence with its context. The sample belongs to a study of OX40 agonist ivuxolimab in advanced cancers. Background on the study: Three individuals attained partial responses, comprising one hepatocellular carcinoma case and two cutaneous melanoma cases.

This CDR3 has 17 residues. Trimming at V came to 1 base and at J to 4 bases, leaving 8 bases not matched to a gene. In germline, CDR1 is SGHRS, CDR2 YFSETQ. Clones were sequenced by immunoSEQ multiplex PCR, and TCRdb holds only the in-frame ones, with some missing. The sample lists some 54,000 clones, approximately 80% occurring once. Autoimmune disease history or systemic immunosuppression led to patient exclusion. The chain joins TRBV5-1 to TRBJ2-3; 11 bases map to TRBD2. Sequenced material: CD4+ or CD8+ T cells sorted from blood, taken in a trial of the OX40 agonist ivuxolimab. The origin of this receptor is an adult with an advanced solid tumor such as melanoma, head and neck, liver or kidney cancer. The CDR3 protein is CASSLLLAGGQADTQYF. Written as DNA, the CDR3 is TGCGCCAGCAGCTTGCTGCTAGCGGGGGGCCAGGCAGATACGCAGTATTTT. Variable domain in full (rest from reference TRBV5-1 and TRBJ2-3): KAGVTQTPRYLIKTRGQQVTLSCSPISGHRSVSWYQQTPGQGLQFLFEYFSETQRNKGNFPGRFSGRQFSNSRSEMNVSTLELGDSALYLCASSLLLAGGQADTQYFGPGTRLTVL.